This T cell receptor (beta chain) originates from a study of blood T cells in healthy people across ages. PBMCs were isolated at a quantity of at least 6 million per sample. With regard to this clonotype: The antigen remains unidentified.

Germline CDR1 SGHTA, CDR2 FQGNSA. J was trimmed by 2 bases and V by 1 base; bases with no gene match: 6. The CDR3 length is 16 residues. Primers used in a second PCR of roughly 7 to 12 cycles were a sample-barcoded 5' primer and a J-beta primer mix. Each cDNA was tagged by a template-switch adaptor containing 12 random nucleotides. TCRdb re-called the 5' RACE reads through MiXCR, storing one row per CDR3 protein. The sample includes 580,000 or so distinct CDR3 sequences, around half seen only once; the top ten take 20% to 25%. Notes on the study in general: Measured against age, TCR beta diversity per million T cells decreased in a roughly linear manner. Compared with aged donors, long-lived donors showed fewer expanded clones, suggesting selection.

What was sequenced was blood. The rearrangement uses TRBV7-2 and TRBJ1-2; 8 bases agree with TRBD1. The TCR sequence derives from an elderly man in good health. CDR3: CASSLVVGQGNYGYTF. In DNA, the CDR3 is TGTGCCAGCAGCTTAGTAGTCGGACAGGGAAACTATGGCTACACCTTC.